This T cell receptor (beta chain) was captured by sequencing in a study of high-grade serous ovarian cancer treatment subgroups. Points from the study as a whole: Bulk tumor TCR sequencing gave no spatial information.

The V end was cut by 3 bases, the J end by 2 bases, with 19 bases between. There are 17 residues in the CDR3. The method was immunoSEQ multiplex PCR; TCRdb's version includes in-frame clones alone and lacks a portion of them. Among about 5,200 clones, around 82% were seen once, and the ten largest hold about 10%. Tumor samples were obtained before definitive surgery or chemotherapy. About this clone itself: The antigen is unknown.

This TCR was recovered from a human donor with high-grade serous ovarian cancer. Input material: tumor tissue. The chain carries TRBV23-1 and TRBJ2-5; D call uncertain. TRBV23-1 is labeled an ORF, and its function is uncertain. CDR3 bases: TGCGCCAGCAGTCATACGACCGGGCCAAGGAATCAAGAGACCCAGTACTTC. This gives the protein CASSHTTGPRNQETQYF.